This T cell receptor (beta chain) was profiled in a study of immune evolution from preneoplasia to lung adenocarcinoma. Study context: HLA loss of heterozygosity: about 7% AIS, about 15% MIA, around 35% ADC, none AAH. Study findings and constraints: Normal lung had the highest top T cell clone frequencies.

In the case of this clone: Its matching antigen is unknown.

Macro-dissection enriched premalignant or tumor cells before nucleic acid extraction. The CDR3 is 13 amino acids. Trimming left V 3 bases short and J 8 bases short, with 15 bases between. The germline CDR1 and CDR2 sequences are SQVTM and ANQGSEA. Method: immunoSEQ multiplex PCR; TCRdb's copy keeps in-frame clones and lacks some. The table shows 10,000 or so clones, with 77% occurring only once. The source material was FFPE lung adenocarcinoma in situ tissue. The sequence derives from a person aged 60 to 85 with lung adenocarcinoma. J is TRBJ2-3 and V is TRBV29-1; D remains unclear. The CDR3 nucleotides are TGCAGCGTTGACGGCCAAGAAGAAGGTACGCAGTATTTT. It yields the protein CSVDGQEEGTQYF.